Given below is one TCR beta chain in context. This record belongs to a study of blood T cell repertoires in COVID-19. About the research overall: The study drew acute and convalescent COVID-19 samples from the United States, Italy and Spain.

From germline, CDR1 is SGDLS and CDR2 YYNGEE. This CDR3 is 17 amino acids long. V lost 2 bases and J lost 2; bases outside the gene matches: 7. How the authors handled the data: Amplified reference gene primers provided the basis for estimating nucleated cell counts. TCRdb's copy holds only in-frame clones and misses some; the assay was immunoSEQ multiplex PCR. V and J calls and clone size are as listed in that table; D and trimming were resolved from the DNA. Of over 300,000 clones listed, approximately 87% are singletons. Sequencing was carried out using PBMCs or T cells enriched from blood (not recorded which). This rearrangement joins TRBV9 to TRBJ1-2; 12 bases match TRBD1. This receptor was taken from a woman in her twenties or thirties with acute COVID-19. CDR3 protein: CASSVPRDRGRNYGYTF. In DNA, the CDR3 is TGTGCCAGCAGCGTCCCCCGGGACAGGGGGCGAAACTATGGCTACACCTTC. The variable domain in full, completed from reference TRBV9 and TRBJ1-2, reads DSGVTQTPKHLITATGQRVTLRCSPRSGDLSVYWYQQSLDQGLQFLIQYYNGEERAKGNILERFSAQQFPDLHSELNLSSLELGDSALYFCASSVPRDRGRNYGYTFGSGTRLTVV.